This T cell receptor beta chain is from a study of blood T cell repertoires in COVID-19. The wider study: The samples span acute and convalescent COVID-19 from the United States, Italy and Spain.

Clones were read by immunoSEQ multiplex PCR, and TCRdb kept only the in-frame ones, dropping some. The sample includes a few hundred thousand clones, more than 75% of them seen just once. V shed 2 bases and J shed 8 bases, with 12 bases lying between them. The CDR3 extends over 13 amino acids. The specimen sequenced was peripheral blood. The chain joins TRBV12-3 or TRBV12-4 to TRBJ1-2, with TRBD1 as a possible D gene (6 bases). The TCR originated in a woman in her 40s who had recovered from COVID-19. The CDR3, as DNA: TGTGCCAGCAGTTTATCCAGGGGACCGGGCTACACCTTC. Translated: CASSLSRGPGYTF.